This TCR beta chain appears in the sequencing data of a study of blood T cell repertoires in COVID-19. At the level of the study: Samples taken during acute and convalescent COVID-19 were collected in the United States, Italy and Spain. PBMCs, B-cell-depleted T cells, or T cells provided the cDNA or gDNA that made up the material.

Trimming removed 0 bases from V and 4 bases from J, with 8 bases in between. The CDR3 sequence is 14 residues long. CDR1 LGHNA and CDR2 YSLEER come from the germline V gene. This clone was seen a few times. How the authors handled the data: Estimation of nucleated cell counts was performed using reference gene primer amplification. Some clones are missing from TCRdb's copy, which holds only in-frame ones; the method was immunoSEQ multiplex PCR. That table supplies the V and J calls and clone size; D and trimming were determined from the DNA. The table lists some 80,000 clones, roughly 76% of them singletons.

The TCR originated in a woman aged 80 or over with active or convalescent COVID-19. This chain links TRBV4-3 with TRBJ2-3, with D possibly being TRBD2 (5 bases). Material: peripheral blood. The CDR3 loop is CASSQDYGADTQYF. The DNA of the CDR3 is TGCGCCAGCAGCCAAGATTACGGGGCAGATACGCAGTATTTT.